Listed here are 32 T cell receptor beta chains from one sample, sequenced in a study of blood T cell repertoires in COVID-19. Assay used: immunoSEQ multiplex PCR; TCRdb lists only in-frame clones, some missing. The sample contains some 180,000 clones, approximately 90% of which appear only once. The sequenced sample consisted of peripheral blood. Receptors were obtained from a man aged 50-59 years who had recovered from COVID-19.

This clone appeared many times. The CDR3 coding sequence is TGCGCCAGCAGCCAAGAAGGGGGACCGATGAATGAAAAACTGTTTTTT. Translated: CASSQEGGPMNEKLFF. This chain joins TRBV4-1 and TRBJ1-4; tentatively, D is TRBD1 (6 bases). The CDR3 is 16 amino acids. The V gene's germline CDR1 is MGHRA and CDR2 YSYEKL. The V and J ends lost 0 bases and 5 bases respectively, with 13 bases between them.

This clone has just a few counts. This sequence joins TRBV27 and TRBJ1-1; 7 positions agree with TRBD1. J lost 12 bases, V lost 3 bases, and 10 bases had no gene match. CDR3 length: 13 amino acids. In germline, CDR1 is MNHEY, CDR2 SMNVEV (reference sequence). The CDR3 loop is CASSFLQGTVTFF. Here the CDR3 DNA reads TGTGCCAGCAGTTTCCTACAGGGGACCGTCACTTTCTTT.

The chain combines TRBV7-6 with TRBJ2-7, with 9 bases identical to TRBD1. The CDR3 loop spans 15 amino acids. Germline V gene data show CDR1 as SGHVS and CDR2 as FNYEAQ. The ends lost 0 bases at V and 2 bases at J; junction bases unmatched: 2. CDR3 in DNA: TGTGCCAGCAGCTTAGCTGGACAGGGGACCTACGAGCAGTACTTC. Protein product: CASSLAGQGTYEQYF.

The CDR3 reads CSVERAGQETQYF. CDR3 in DNA: TGCAGCGTTGAACGGGCAGGGCAAGAGACCCAGTACTTC. This chain connects TRBV29-1 to TRBJ2-5; possible D gene TRBD1, 5 bases. The CDR3 length is 13 residues. Trimming removed 2 bases at V and 2 bases at J, with 9 bases between. The germline V gene has CDR1 SQVTM and CDR2 ANQGSEA. Complete variable domain (other parts from reference TRBV29-1 and TRBJ2-5): SAVISQKPSRDICQRGTSLTIQCQVDSQVTMMFWYRQQPGQSLTLIATANQGSEATYESGFVIDKFPISRPNLTFSTLTVSNMSPEDSSIYLCSVERAGQETQYFGPGTRLLVL.

Only a few counts were recorded for this clone. The chain uses TRBV7-9 and TRBJ1-2; 7 bases agree with TRBD1. Germline values: CDR1 SEHNR, CDR2 FQNEAQ (reference sequence). V dropped 7 bases and J dropped 2; count of bases not matched to a gene: 4. The CDR3 extends over 13 amino acids. CDR3 protein: CASTKGQNYGYTF. CDR3 nucleotides: TGTGCCAGCACCAAGGGACAGAACTATGGCTACACCTTC.

In DNA form, the CDR3 reads TGTGCCACCAGCGGGGACAGGGGAATAAATCAGCCCCAGCATTTT. Translation gives CATSGDRGINQPQHF. This chain joins TRBV24-1 and TRBJ1-5, with 10 bases aligning to TRBD1. V shed 7 bases, J shed 4 bases, and the junction held 6 bases outside the gene matches. Germline V gene lookup returns CDR1 KGHDR and CDR2 SFDVKD. This CDR3 spans 15 amino acids.

The gene calls are TRBV9 and TRBJ2-3, with 9 bases matching TRBD2. The CDR3 contains 18 residues. V dropped 0 bases and J dropped 0; count of bases not matched to a gene: 8. Germline V gene lookup returns CDR1 SGDLS and CDR2 YYNGEE. CDR3 nucleotide sequence: TGTGCCAGCAGCGTAGTCCCAGCGGGAGGCCCTAGCACAGATACGCAGTATTTT. Encoded protein: CASSVVPAGGPSTDTQYF.

The rearrangement joins TRBV29-1 to TRBJ1-1; D remains unclear. V lost 2 bases and J lost 1, with 11 bases in between. Germline loops: CDR1 SQVTM, CDR2 ANQGSEA. This CDR3 is 14 amino acids long. CDR3 sequence: CSVEYGRKNTEAFF. CDR3 nucleotides: TGCAGCGTTGAATACGGGAGAAAGAACACTGAAGCTTTCTTT. Full variable domain (remainder filled in from reference TRBV29-1 and TRBJ1-1): SAVISQKPSRDICQRGTSLTIQCQVDSQVTMMFWYRQQPGQSLTLIATANQGSEATYESGFVIDKFPISRPNLTFSTLTVSNMSPEDSSIYLCSVEYGRKNTEAFFGQGTRLTVV.

The rearrangement uses TRBV9 and TRBJ1-2, with 10 bases fitting TRBD1. This CDR3 contains 15 residues. J lost 5 bases, V lost 2 bases, and 6 bases had no gene match. CDR1 is SGDLS and CDR2 is YYNGEE in the germline V gene. CDR3 sequence: CASSVGDRGGYGYTF. The CDR3 region has the DNA TGTGCCAGCAGCGTGGGGGACAGGGGTGGATATGGCTACACCTTC.

The rearrangement uses TRBV28 and TRBJ2-4, with a possible D match to TRBD2 (5 bases). V lost 5 bases to trimming and J lost 1 base, with 12 bases between them. This CDR3 is built from 15 residues. The germline gives CDR1 MDHEN, CDR2 SYDVKM. The CDR3 nucleotides read TGTGCCAGCAGTCCCCGGGGTAGGGCCAAAAACATTCAGTACTTC. Amino acid sequence: CASSPRGRAKNIQYF.

CDR3 bases: TGTGCCAGCAGCAGCCCGGGACCGGGGGGCTATGGCTACACCTTC. Its translation: CASSSPGPGGYGYTF. The chain links TRBV9 to TRBJ1-2; tentatively, D is TRBD1 (5 bases). The CDR3 is 15 amino acids. Germline V gene sequence: CDR1 SGDLS, CDR2 YYNGEE. Between the trimmed V and J ends, which lost 4 bases and 4 bases, there was a span of 17 bases.

This chain connects TRBV6-1 to TRBJ2-3; tentatively, D is TRBD2 (5 bases). The V gene's germline CDR1 is MNHNS and CDR2 SASEGT. The CDR3 has 16 amino acids. The germline V and J ends were trimmed by 2 bases and 2 bases, with 14 bases remaining between them. This chain's CDR3 is CASSESGLGVTDTQYF. The CDR3 DNA reads TGTGCCAGCAGTGAAAGCGGCCTCGGGGTCACAGATACGCAGTATTTT.

This rearrangement joins TRBV6-5 to TRBJ1-3; D may be TRBD1 (6 bases). The CDR3 is 15 amino acids. V gave up 8 bases and J gave up 0 bases, with 14 bases separating them. CDR1 is MNHEY and CDR2 is SVGAGI in the germline V gene. DNA for the CDR3: TGTGCCAGCGTCAAGGGGGGGGTCTCTGGAAACACCATATATTTT. This translates into CASVKGGVSGNTIYF.

The chain joins TRBV6-2 or TRBV6-3 to TRBJ2-2, with 10 bases identical to TRBD2. J gave up 5 bases and V 5 bases, and 5 bases lay outside the gene matches. The CDR3 runs to 15 residues. Germline CDR1 reads MNHEY; CDR2 reads SVGEGT. The CDR3 sequence is CASSRGTSVTGELFF. CDR3 DNA sequence: TGTGCCAGCAGTAGGGGGACTAGCGTTACCGGGGAGCTGTTTTTT.

The chain employs TRBV7-2 and TRBJ1-5; 8 bases agree with TRBD1. V shed 4 bases and J 8 bases; nucleotides not matched to a gene: 10. The CDR3 is made up of 15 amino acids. Germline loops: CDR1 SGHTA, CDR2 FQGNSA. Here the CDR3 reads CASSSEQGVIKPQHF. CDR3 nucleotide sequence: TGTGCCAGCAGCTCCGAACAGGGGGTAATCAAGCCCCAGCATTTT. The entire variable domain, with the rest obtained from reference TRBV7-2 and TRBJ1-5, is as follows: GAGVSQSPSNKVTEKGKDVELRCDPISGHTALYWYRQSLGQGLEFLIYFQGNSAPDKSGLPSDRFSAERTGGSVSTLTIQRTQQEDSAVYLCASSSEQGVIKPQHFGDGTRLSIL.

The table lists this clone with a few counts. The genes are TRBV5-1 and TRBJ2-3; 10 bases match TRBD2. CDR1 and CDR2 (germline): SGHRS, YFSETQ. Germline trimming cut 3 bases from V and 1 base from J; bases unmatched to any gene: 11. The CDR3 extends over 18 amino acids. This CDR3 is CASSYSSRGTSGTDTQYF. CDR3 DNA sequence: TGCGCCAGCAGCTATTCATCCCGCGGGACTAGCGGCACAGATACGCAGTATTTT.

The chain employs TRBV3-1 (or the pseudogene TRBV3-2) and TRBJ2-1; 11 bases match TRBD2. This CDR3 has 17 amino acids. The ends lost 1 base at V and 4 bases at J; junction bases unmatched: 6. The V gene's germline CDR1 is LGHDT and CDR2 YNNKEL (reference sequence). The DNA of the CDR3 is TGTGCCAGCAGCCAAGTTAGCGGGGGGGCGGGTTACAATGAGCAGTTCTTC. Translation: CASSQVSGGAGYNEQFF.

V usage is TRBV6-5 and J usage is TRBJ2-7, with 9 bases fitting TRBD1. In germline, CDR1 is MNHEY, CDR2 SVGAGI. The CDR3 loop spans 15 amino acids. V lost 6 bases, J lost 2 bases, and 8 bases stayed unmatched. The DNA for the CDR3 is TGTGCCAGCAGGCCAGAGGGACAGGGTCCCTACGAGCAGTACTTC. Protein product: CASRPEGQGPYEQYF.

To note about this clone: This may arise from a read error, as a much more abundant clone is one base away. This chain joins TRBV7-9 and TRBJ1-2, with 7 bases aligning to TRBD1. The trim removed 5 bases at V and 4 bases at J, leaving 4 bases unmatched. Per the germline V gene, CDR1 is SEHNR and CDR2 is FQNEAQ (reference sequence). The CDR3 is 13 residues long. The CDR3 sequence is CASSPTGTYGYTF. CDR3 DNA: TGTGCCAGCAGCCCGACAGGGACCTATGGCTACACCTTC.

The chain uses TRBV29-1 and TRBJ2-5; TRBD2 aligns across 8 bases. The V segment lost 7 bases and the J segment 3 bases; nucleotides outside the gene matches: 1. There are 11 residues in the CDR3. Germline V gene lookup returns CDR1 SQVTM and CDR2 ANQGSEA. CDR3 bases: TGCAGCGGGGGACTAGAAGAGACCCAGTACTTC. Residues: CSGGLEETQYF.

The V gene is TRBV28, the J gene TRBJ2-7; 10 bases line up with TRBD1. Germline CDR1 is MDHEN and CDR2 is SYDVKM. Germline trimming cut 7 bases from V and 1 base from J; bases unmatched to any gene: 4. The CDR3 runs 14 residues. The CDR3, as DNA: TGTGCCAGCACTTGGACAGGGGGGTCCTACGAGCAGTACTTC. It is translated as CASTWTGGSYEQYF.

V and J are TRBV10-3 and TRBJ2-7; D is ambiguous. This CDR3 region has 15 residues. Germline V gene lookup returns CDR1 ENHRY and CDR2 SYGVKD. With 4 bases removed from V and 6 bases from J, the gap between germline ends came to 19 bases. The CDR3 region has the DNA TGTGCCATCAGTGGAGGTGGGTCCGTTTCCGGCGAGCAGTACTTC. Protein: CAISGGGSVSGEQYF.

The chain combines TRBV5-1 with TRBJ2-7, with a weak D call TRBD1 (5 bases). This CDR3 comprises 14 residues. Trimming took 4 bases from V and 2 from J, leaving 13 bases between them. Germline assignment: CDR1 SGHRS and CDR2 YFSETQ. Here the CDR3 DNA reads TGCGCCAGCAGCCTGGGGCTTATAACCTACGAGCAGTACTTC. Translation gives CASSLGLITYEQYF. The entire variable domain, with the rest obtained from reference TRBV5-1 and TRBJ2-7, is as follows: KAGVTQTPRYLIKTRGQQVTLSCSPISGHRSVSWYQQTPGQGLQFLFEYFSETQRNKGNFPGRFSGRQFSNSRSEMNVSTLELGDSALYLCASSLGLITYEQYFGPGTRLTVT.

The chain employs TRBV6-6 and TRBJ1-4; 9 bases are shared with TRBD1. The V and J ends lost 6 bases and 3 bases, in that order; junction bases with no gene match: 2. CDR1 and CDR2 from the germline V gene are MNHNY and SVGAGI (reference sequence). The CDR3 covers 14 residues. DNA for the CDR3: TGTGCCAGCAGCGGGACAGGGTCTAATGAAAAACTGTTTTTT. This translates into CASSGTGSNEKLFF.

The rearrangement links TRBV11-3 to TRBJ2-5; 8 bases are shared with TRBD1. The CDR3 contains 15 residues. Germline CDR1 is SGHNT and CDR2 is YENEEA. Germline trimming cut 5 bases from V and 5 bases from J; bases unmatched to any gene: 10. The CDR3 spells CASSQQGGRGETQYF. CDR3 bases: TGTGCCAGCAGCCAACAGGGGGGAAGAGGGGAGACCCAGTACTTC. Together with reference TRBV11-3 and TRBJ2-5, the CDR3 gives the full variable domain: EAGVVQSPRYKIIEKKQPVAFWCNPISGHNTLYWYLQNLGQGPELLIRYENEEAVDDSQLPKDRFSAERLKGVDSTLKIQPAELGDSAVYLCASSQQGGRGETQYFGPGTRLLVL.

This chain connects TRBV6-5 to TRBJ2-1, with D hard to call. The V and J ends lost 8 bases and 6 bases respectively, with 8 bases between them. Germline V gives CDR1 MNHEY, CDR2 SVGAGI. The CDR3 totals 11 residues. CDR3 amino acids: CASLDGNEQFF. CDR3 in DNA: TGTGCCAGCCTAGACGGCAATGAGCAGTTCTTC.

This chain links TRBV9 with TRBJ1-1; perhaps TRBD1 as D (6 bases). CDR1 is SGDLS, CDR2 YYNGEE, per germline. CDR3 length equals 14 residues. The V gene lost 0 bases and the J gene lost 5 bases, with 11 bases spanning the gap. The CDR3 nucleotides read TGTGCCAGCAGCGTAGATGGGGGCGGGACTGAAGCTTTCTTT. It translates to CASSVDGGGTEAFF.

V is TRBV7-2 and J is TRBJ1-2; 7 bases are shared with TRBD1. V dropped 5 bases and J dropped 4; count of bases not matched to a gene: 10. Germline lookup yields CDR1 SGHTA and CDR2 FQGNSA. The CDR3 is 15 amino acids. The CDR3 DNA follows: TGTGCCAGCAGCCCACAGCAGACAGGGCCCTATGGCTACACCTTC. Translated: CASSPQQTGPYGYTF.

The chain carries TRBV4-3 and TRBJ2-7; 10 positions match TRBD1. V lost 4 bases and J lost 2; bases outside the gene matches: 2. Germline CDR1 and CDR2: LGHNA and YSLEER. This CDR3 comprises 14 residues. Here the CDR3 reads CASSLDRGTYEQYF. The CDR3 bases are TGCGCCAGCAGCCTGGACAGGGGGACCTACGAGCAGTACTTC.

This clone was picked up one time. The chain is built from TRBV15 and TRBJ2-7; no clear D. Trimming took off 2 bases at V and 0 bases at J, with 5 bases between the two ends. From germline, CDR1 is LNHNV and CDR2 YYDKDF (reference sequence). This CDR3 has 13 residues. This CDR3 is CATSRRSSYEQYF. CDR3 in DNA: TGTGCCACCAGCAGACGCAGCTCCTACGAGCAGTACTTC.

This clone was picked up one time. The chain couples TRBV11-2 to TRBJ1-6, with 8 bases fitting TRBD1. This CDR3 is built from 15 residues. The junction had 5 bases not matched to a gene; V was cut back by 1 base and J by 9 bases. Germline V gene lookup returns CDR1 SGHAT and CDR2 FQNNGV. Here the CDR3 reads CASSLAGQGTSPLHF. DNA for the CDR3: TGTGCCAGCAGCTTAGCCGGACAGGGAACTTCACCCCTCCACTTT.

The V call is TRBV7-9, the J call TRBJ2-7, with 7 nucleotides matching TRBD1. CDR3 length equals 13 residues. Trimming cost V 5 bases and J 3 bases; bases outside gene matches: 4. The germline CDR1 and CDR2 sequences are SEHNR and FQNEAQ (reference sequence). The CDR3 DNA is TGTGCCAGCAGCCCGGGGACAGACTACGAGCAGTACTTC. Protein: CASSPGTDYEQYF.